The rows below give T cell receptor beta chains drawn from one sample of a study of blood T cell repertoires in COVID-19. Here immunoSEQ multiplex PCR was the method, and the copy in TCRdb shows in-frame clones only, minus some. The data hold some 320,000 clones, with roughly 91% observed a single time. Sequences were obtained from peripheral blood. The receptors shown here come from a woman aged 25 to 45 with COVID-19, enrolled during active disease. Both conserved end residues are part of each CDR3. A D gene is named only where the DNA matches it firmly. Rows may omit the clone size; those that give it use once, few, many or a size class.

CDR3nt | CDR3aa | abundance | v_gene | d_gene | len | j_gene
TGTGCCGGTTGGGGAGGCTGGAATTCACCCCTCCACTTT | CAGWGGWNSPLHF | NA | TRBV6-5 | NA | 13 | TRBJ1-6
TGTGCCAGCTCACCGGGCGGGGGGGCCCCCTACGAGCAGTACTTC | CASSPGGGAPYEQYF | once | TRBV18 | TRBD2 | 15 | TRBJ2-7
TGTGCCAGCAGCTTAGTGCTCAGGCCCCACAATGAGCAGTTCTTC | CASSLVLRPHNEQFF | NA | TRBV7-9 | NA | 15 | TRBJ2-1
TGCGCCAGCAGCTTGGAAGGGGGCTCGGATGAAGCTTTCTTT | CASSLEGGSDEAFF | few | TRBV5-1 | TRBD1 | 14 | TRBJ1-1
TGTGCCCGCGCGGGCGGGGGGGCCAAAAACATTCAGTACTTC | CARAGGGAKNIQYF | NA | TRBV7-9 | TRBD2 | 14 | TRBJ2-4
TGTGCCAGCAGTTCGAGTGGAGTGGGGCGGGGTGAAGCTTTCTTT | CASSSSGVGRGEAFF | NA | TRBV25-1 | NA | 15 | TRBJ1-1
TGCGCCAGCAGCCAAGAAGGCGGGGCGGGAGGTCGTAACTATGGCTACACCTTC | CASSQEGGAGGRNYGYTF | NA | TRBV4-1 | NA | 18 | TRBJ1-2
TGTGCCAGTACCCCCACCGCAACGGGTGAAAAACTGTTTTTT | CASTPTATGEKLFF | NA | TRBV19 | NA | 14 | TRBJ1-4
TGCGCCAGCAGCTCATTGACAGGGAAGGCCGAAGCTTTCTTT | CASSSLTGKAEAFF | NA | TRBV5-1 | TRBD1 | 14 | TRBJ1-1
TGTGCCATCCTGACTAGCGGGTCCAAAGATACGCAGTATTTT | CAILTSGSKDTQYF | once | TRBV2 | TRBD2 | 14 | TRBJ2-3
TGTGCCAGCAGCTTGGTGTTCTCCAGTAACTATGGCTACACCTTC | CASSLVFSSNYGYTF | NA | TRBV5-5 | NA | 15 | TRBJ1-2
TGCGCCAGCAGTACACGACAGGGACTCGCCGAATGGAACTATGGCTACACCTTC | CASSTRQGLAEWNYGYTF | once | TRBV10-1 | TRBD1 | 18 | TRBJ1-2
TGTGCCAGCTTCGACTCAGGACAGGGGTACACTGAAGCTTTCTTT | CASFDSGQGYTEAFF | NA | TRBV18 | TRBD1 | 15 | TRBJ1-1
TGTGCCAGCAGCTTAGGGGCAGGGGGTACGGATACGCAGTATTTT | CASSLGAGGTDTQYF | NA | TRBV7-2 | TRBD1 | 15 | TRBJ2-3
TGTGCCACCACGCCCGGGGCAGGGGACCCCGGGGAGCTGTTTTTT | CATTPGAGDPGELFF | NA | TRBV24-1 | NA | 15 | TRBJ2-2
TGTGCCAGCAGCCTAGGACAGGGTAGTGAAAAACTGTTTTTT | CASSLGQGSEKLFF | once | TRBV7-9 | TRBD1 | 14 | TRBJ1-4
TGTGCCAGTGACTTGGAGGGTTTGGGGAATCAGCCCCAGCATTTT | CASDLEGLGNQPQHF | NA | TRBV19 | NA | 15 | TRBJ1-5
TGTGCCAGCAGCCTAACGGGAGGCTGGAACACTGAAGCTTTCTTT | CASSLTGGWNTEAFF | NA | TRBV16 | NA | 15 | TRBJ1-1
TGTGCCACGACCCCAGGGGTGAACACTGAAGCTTTCTTT | CATTPGVNTEAFF | NA | TRBV2 | NA | 13 | TRBJ1-1
TGCGCCAGCAGCTCCCAACAACTAGGACAGGGGGTGAACACTGAAGCTTTCTTT | CASSSQQLGQGVNTEAFF | NA | TRBV5-1 | TRBD1 | 18 | TRBJ1-1
TGTGCCAGCAGCGCCCTAGGCTGGAGCTCCTATAATTCACCCCTCCACTTT | CASSALGWSSYNSPLHF | NA | TRBV11-2 | NA | 17 | TRBJ1-6
TGTGCCAGCAGCTACGGGACAGTTGGATGGGATGGCTACACCTTC | CASSYGTVGWDGYTF | NA | TRBV5-5 | TRBD1 | 15 | TRBJ1-2
TGTGCCAGTTCGCCCGAAGGGGTGGGAGAGACCCAGTACTTC | CASSPEGVGETQYF | NA | TRBV19 | NA | 14 | TRBJ2-5
TGCGCCAGCAGCCTTCGGACAGGGGGCATGGGAAACTATGGCTACACCTTC | CASSLRTGGMGNYGYTF | NA | TRBV5-1 | TRBD1 | 17 | TRBJ1-2
TGTGCCAGCAGTAGGACTAGCGGGGGAAACAATGAGCAGTTCTTC | CASSRTSGGNNEQFF | NA | TRBV11-3 | TRBD2 | 15 | TRBJ2-1
TGTGCCAGCAGCTTGGAGGTCGGGTTACGCACAGATACGCAGTATTTT | CASSLEVGLRTDTQYF | NA | TRBV5-6 | NA | 16 | TRBJ2-3
TGTGCCAGCAGCCCCGTAGGGACTCGTCGTGGCTACACCTTC | CASSPVGTRRGYTF | NA | TRBV7-9 | NA | 14 | TRBJ1-2
TGTGCTTCAGAAGATGTAAGCTCCTACGAGCAGTACTTC | CASEDVSSYEQYF | few | TRBV7-9 | NA | 13 | TRBJ2-7
TGTGCCAGCAGCTCCCGACAGGGAACAGGATCACCCCTCCACTTT | CASSSRQGTGSPLHF | NA | TRBV5-5 | TRBD1 | 15 | TRBJ1-6